A single sample is the source of the 21 T cell receptor beta chains below, sequenced in a study of somatic mutations in cytotoxic T cells in rheumatoid arthritis. Profiled with immunoSEQ multiplex PCR; TCRdb holds only in-frame clones, not every one. The profile shows 25,000 to 30,000 clones, more than 75% of them singletons. The sample was CD8+ T cells sorted from blood. The receptors were sampled from an adult with rheumatoid arthritis.

The chain uses TRBV27 and TRBJ1-1; unclear D gene. The V and J ends lost 5 bases and 0 bases respectively, with 10 bases between them. The CDR3 sequence is 14 residues long. Germline CDR1 reads MNHEY; CDR2 reads SMNVEV (reference sequence). The CDR3 sequence is CASSADGMNTEAFF. The CDR3 DNA is TGTGCCAGCAGTGCGGACGGAATGAACACTGAAGCTTTCTTT.

This chain uses TRBV6-5 with TRBJ2-7; 7 bases are a match to TRBD1. CDR3 length: 14 amino acids. Losses at the gene ends were 6 bases for V and 3 bases for J; bases not matched to a gene: 8. Germline V CDR1 and CDR2: MNHEY, SVGAGI. The CDR3 nucleotides read TGTGCCAGCAGCCGGGACAGCTACCTCTACGAGCAGTACTTC. This gives the protein CASSRDSYLYEQYF.

V and J are TRBV20-1 and TRBJ2-7; D remains unclear. Germline loops: CDR1 DFQATT, CDR2 SNEGSKA (reference sequence). The V end was cut by 3 bases, the J end by 0 bases, with 3 bases between. The CDR3 has 11 amino acids. CDR3 coding DNA: TGCAGTGCTAGTTTCTCCTACGAGCAGTACTTC. This encodes CSASFSYEQYF.

This sequence joins TRBV9 and TRBJ1-3, with no clear D. Trimming took 5 bases from V and 4 from J, leaving 7 bases between them. There are 12 residues in the CDR3. Germline-derived CDR1 and CDR2 are SGDLS and YYNGEE. The CDR3 DNA is TGTGCCAGCAGTCTCCTCGGAAACACCATATATTTT. Translation: CASSLLGNTIYF. The whole variable domain, remainder taken from reference TRBV9 and TRBJ1-3, is DSGVTQTPKHLITATGQRVTLRCSPRSGDLSVYWYQQSLDQGLQFLIQYYNGEERAKGNILERFSAQQFPDLHSELNLSSLELGDSALYFCASSLLGNTIYFGEGSWLTVV.

The chain combines TRBV4-3 with TRBJ2-1; D unclear. There are 16 residues in the CDR3. The V gene lost 5 bases and the J gene lost 7 bases, with 21 bases spanning the gap. Germline loops: CDR1 LGHNA, CDR2 YSLEER. The CDR3 loop reads CASSRNGEALSNEQFF. In DNA form, the CDR3 reads TGCGCCAGCAGCAGGAACGGCGAAGCACTAAGTAATGAGCAGTTCTTC.

The gene calls are TRBV10-3 and TRBJ1-2; D is uncertain. The CDR3 has 15 residues. Trimming stripped 2 bases from V and 4 bases from J, with 14 bases between. The germline CDR1 and CDR2 sequences are ENHRY and SYGVKD. Here the CDR3 DNA reads TGTGCCATCAGTGAGGACCGGGGTCTCCCCTATGGCTACACCTTC. This translates into CAISEDRGLPYGYTF.

This rearrangement joins TRBV19 to TRBJ1-1; tentatively, D is TRBD1 (6 bases). CDR3 size: 13 residues. The V end lost 9 bases, the J end lost 3 bases, and 14 bases lay between the germline ends. The V gene's germline CDR1 is LNHDA and CDR2 SQIVND (reference sequence). The CDR3 region is CASSPRGDTEAFF. The CDR3, as DNA: TGTGCCAGCTCGCCGAGGGGGGACACTGAAGCTTTCTTT.

This chain links TRBV4-2 with TRBJ1-3; D is possibly TRBD1 (5 bases). V lost 0 bases to trimming and J lost 0 bases, with 6 bases between them. CDR1 is LGHNA, CDR2 YNFKEQ, per germline. The CDR3 has 15 amino acids. DNA of the CDR3: TGTGCCAGCAGCCAAGACGACAGCTCTGGAAACACCATATATTTT. It yields the protein CASSQDDSSGNTIYF.

The V gene is TRBV4-2, the J gene TRBJ2-4; no definite D call. CDR3 length equals 12 residues. From germline, CDR1 is LGHNA and CDR2 YNFKEQ. Trimming removed 2 bases at V and 7 bases at J, with 6 bases between. The CDR3 DNA follows: TGTGCCAGCAGCCAAACCGGGAACATTCAGTACTTC. Translation: CASSQTGNIQYF.

For the CDR3, the DNA is TGTGCCAGCCGAACTGGGGTAGCGGGGTCCAGAACAGGATACAATGAGCAGTTCTTC. Its translation is CASRTGVAGSRTGYNEQFF. The chain employs TRBV28 and TRBJ2-1, with 8 positions matching TRBD2. The CDR3 extends over 19 amino acids. Germline loops: CDR1 MDHEN, CDR2 SYDVKM. V lost 8 bases and J lost 4; bases outside the gene matches: 22.

A few counts support this clone. The rearrangement joins TRBV5-1 to TRBJ2-7; D may be TRBD1 (5 bases). Trimming removed 0 bases from V and 5 bases from J, with 18 bases in between. Germline assignment: CDR1 SGHRS and CDR2 YFSETQ. The CDR3 contains 16 residues. In nucleotides, the CDR3 is TGCGCCAGCAGCTTGGAGAAAGGAAGGGGATACCACGAGCAGTACTTC. It encodes CASSLEKGRGYHEQYF.

V and J are TRBV28 and TRBJ2-3; 12 positions agree with TRBD2. V lost 3 bases and J lost 4; bases outside the gene matches: 11. The CDR3 is made up of 18 amino acids. Germline loops: CDR1 MDHEN, CDR2 SYDVKM. Here the CDR3 reads CASSFGYPTSGGPDTQYF. The CDR3 DNA reads TGTGCCAGCAGTTTTGGGTATCCAACTAGCGGGGGGCCAGATACGCAGTATTTT.

The CDR3 region is CASSHREPPGNTIYF. In DNA, the CDR3 is TGTGCCAGCAGCCACCGGGAGCCTCCTGGAAACACCATATATTTT. This chain uses TRBV7-2 with TRBJ1-3; D is ambiguous. The CDR3 covers 15 residues. Trimming stripped 5 bases from V and 2 bases from J, with 13 bases between. CDR1 is SGHTA and CDR2 is FQGNSA in the germline V gene.

The chain couples TRBV19 to TRBJ2-1, with D possibly TRBD2 on 6 matching bases. This CDR3 comprises 13 residues. CDR1 and CDR2 (germline): LNHDA, SQIVND (reference sequence). Trimming took off 1 base at V and 6 bases at J, with 7 bases between the two ends. The CDR3 spells CASSIAGVNEQFF. The CDR3 bases are TGTGCCAGTAGTATAGCGGGGGTCAATGAGCAGTTCTTC. The full variable domain, completed using reference TRBV19 and TRBJ2-1, is DGGITQSPKYLFRKEGQNVTLSCEQNLNHDAMYWYRQDPGQGLRLIYYSQIVNDFQKGDIAEGYSVSREKKESFPLTVTSAQKNPTAFYLCASSIAGVNEQFFGPGTRLTVL.

This chain links TRBV19 with TRBJ1-5; 11 bases align to TRBD1. CDR1 and CDR2 (germline): LNHDA, SQIVND (reference sequence). The CDR3 extends over 15 amino acids. With 7 bases clipped from V and 1 base from J, the junction kept 3 bases outside the gene matches. The CDR3 DNA sequence: TGTGCCAGTAACTGGGACAGGGGGAGCAATCAGCCCCAGCATTTT. Translating gives CASNWDRGSNQPQHF.

The chain employs TRBV29-1 and TRBJ2-3; D not resolved. Germline V gene lookup returns CDR1 SQVTM and CDR2 ANQGSEA. V was trimmed by 7 bases and J by 0 bases, leaving 17 bases between them. This CDR3 has 15 amino acids. For the CDR3, the DNA is TGCAGCGGACCTTCAGCAGCTTCTAGCACAGATACGCAGTATTTT. This codes for CSGPSAASSTDTQYF.

This chain uses TRBV28 with TRBJ2-5, with 7 positions matching TRBD1. The V and J ends lost 6 bases and 2 bases, in that order; junction bases with no gene match: 9. The CDR3 spans 15 residues. CDR1 is MDHEN, CDR2 SYDVKM, per germline. Written as DNA, the CDR3 is TGTGCCAGCAGAACCGACAGGGTAGGGCAAGAGACCCAGTACTTC. This sequence encodes CASRTDRVGQETQYF.

The chain carries TRBV6-5 and TRBJ2-2; 15 bases are a match to TRBD2. Germline values: CDR1 MNHEY, CDR2 SVGAGI. This CDR3 is 14 amino acids long. V shed 8 bases, J shed 7 bases, and the junction held 2 bases outside the gene matches. CDR3 residues: CASGLAGGDGELFF. For the CDR3, the DNA is TGTGCCAGCGGACTAGCGGGAGGGGACGGGGAGCTGTTTTTT.

This chain links TRBV6-6 with TRBJ2-4; the D call may be TRBD1 or TRBD2 (5 bases each). CDR1 is MNHNY and CDR2 is SVGAGI in the germline V gene (reference sequence). This CDR3 contains 15 residues. Trimming took 8 bases from V and 1 from J, leaving 15 bases between them. CDR3 nucleotides: TGTGCCAGCGCTTCATCTTGGGGGGCCAAAAACATTCAGTACTTC. Translation gives CASASSWGAKNIQYF.

In DNA, the CDR3 is TGTGCCAGCAGGCCCGGGGTAGCGGTCCAAGAGACCCAGTACTTC. It codes for CASRPGVAVQETQYF. The chain combines TRBV27 with TRBJ2-5; the D gene is possibly TRBD2 (6 bases). Germline V CDR1 and CDR2: MNHEY, SMNVEV (reference sequence). CDR3 length: 15 residues. Trimming took off 6 bases at V and 1 base at J, with 15 bases between the two ends.

This chain connects TRBV19 to TRBJ2-2; D perhaps matches TRBD1 (6 bases). This CDR3 is built from 14 residues. The V and J ends lost 3 bases and 4 bases respectively, with 9 bases between them. Germline V gene lookup returns CDR1 LNHDA and CDR2 SQIVND (reference sequence). As DNA, the CDR3 is TGTGCCAGTAGTATCCAGGGGACCACCGGGGAGCTGTTTTTT. It codes for CASSIQGTTGELFF. The variable domain in full, completed from reference TRBV19 and TRBJ2-2, reads DGGITQSPKYLFRKEGQNVTLSCEQNLNHDAMYWYRQDPGQGLRLIYYSQIVNDFQKGDIAEGYSVSREKKESFPLTVTSAQKNPTAFYLCASSIQGTTGELFFGEGSRLTVL.